A single sample gave rise to the 16 T cell receptor beta chains below, sequenced in a study of patients and donors after allogeneic stem cell transplantation. TCRdb analysed the RT-PCR reads with MiXCR anew, one entry per CDR3 protein. The sample shows 410,000 or so distinct CDR3 sequences, 16% of them seen only once. Sequenced: blood, either unsorted or a sorted T cell fraction (not recorded which). These receptors originate from a human donor who was either an allogeneic HSCT recipient or a stem cell or donor lymphocyte infusion donor (not recorded which). It is not recorded whose cells these are; they may come from a transplant donor.

The V call is TRBV3-1, the J call TRBJ2-7, with TRBD2 matching over 8 bases. J gave up 2 bases and V 3 bases, and 3 bases lay outside the gene matches. This CDR3 contains 14 residues. The germline gives CDR1 LGHDT, CDR2 YNNKEL (reference sequence). CDR3 nucleotide sequence: TGTGCCAGCAGCCAGGCGGGGGGCCCCTACGAGCAGTACTTC. This gives the protein CASSQAGGPYEQYF.

The rearrangement links TRBV20-1 to TRBJ1-3; D is perhaps TRBD1 (6 bases). Per the germline V gene, CDR1 is DFQATT and CDR2 is SNEGSKA (reference sequence). The CDR3 extends over 15 amino acids. V lost 2 bases, J lost 2 bases, and 13 bases lay in between. The CDR3 is CSARTDSKTGNTIYF. The CDR3 region has the DNA TGCAGTGCTAGAACGGACAGCAAAACTGGAAACACCATATATTTT.

This clonotype was counted between two and nine times. V gene TRBV4-3 combines with J gene TRBJ1-5, with 9 bases that match TRBD1. The CDR3 covers 15 residues. Germline assignment: CDR1 LGHNA and CDR2 YSLEER. V lost 5 bases to trimming and J lost 2 bases; unmatched junction nucleotides: 4. The CDR3 sequence: CASSKRTGGNQPQHF. CDR3 bases: TGCGCCAGCAGCAAGCGGACAGGGGGCAATCAGCCCCAGCATTTT.

This chain links TRBV24-1 with TRBJ2-1, with no clear D. The CDR3 is 15 residues long. The germline gives CDR1 KGHDR, CDR2 SFDVKD. Trimming took off 2 bases at V and 8 bases at J, with 15 bases between the two ends. DNA for the CDR3: TGTGCCACCAGTGATTCGCGGAGCCGGCGGCATGAGCAGTTCTTC. It yields the protein CATSDSRSRRHEQFF.

The J gene is TRBJ1-4, the V gene TRBV5-1; TRBD1 matches 10 bases. The length of the CDR3 is 19 residues. The ends lost 4 bases at V and 0 bases at J; junction bases unmatched: 12. Per germline, CDR1 SGHRS and CDR2 YFSETQ. The CDR3 reads CASSPPSGQGLSTNEKLFF. CDR3 nucleotide sequence: TGCGCCAGCAGCCCACCCTCGGGACAGGGGCTTTCAACTAATGAAAAACTGTTTTTT.

As for this clonotype: Being one base from a much bigger clone, this may be a read error. The gene calls are TRBV4-3 and TRBJ2-3; TRBD2 matches 11 bases. Trimming took 2 bases from V and 4 from J; bases not matched to a gene: 2. The CDR3 sequence is 15 residues long. CDR1 is LGHNA, CDR2 YSLEER, per germline. CDR3 DNA sequence: TGCGCCAGCAGCCAACGTAGCGGGGGGGCAGATACGCAGTATTTT. This translates into CASSQRSGGADTQYF.

This clonotype has just a few counts. The junction departs from germline at one end; a sequencing error may be responsible. The chain carries TRBV6-1 and TRBJ1-2, with 8 positions matching TRBD1. The CDR3 is made up of 13 amino acids. Germline V gives CDR1 MNHNS, CDR2 SASEGT. CDR3: CASSLTGGSGYSF. Written as DNA, the CDR3 is TGTGCCAGCAGTCTCACAGGGGGAAGTGGCTACTCCTTC.

The rearrangement joins TRBV7-2 to TRBJ2-3; D is unresolved. V was cut by 1 base and J by 0 bases, with 5 bases left in between. Germline V gene data show CDR1 as SGHTA and CDR2 as FQGNSA. CDR3 length: 14 amino acids. CDR3 region: CASSLVLSTDTQYF. DNA of the CDR3: TGTGCCAGCAGCTTAGTACTCAGCACAGATACGCAGTATTTT.

The chain is built from TRBV6-2 or TRBV6-3 and TRBJ2-7; no clear D. Germline V lookup: CDR1 MNHEY, CDR2 SVGEGT. Trimming shortened V by 2 bases and J by 2 bases, and 13 bases separated the two germline ends. This CDR3 region has 15 residues. DNA of the CDR3: TGTGCCAGCAGTTACAGGGCGGTACCAACCTACGAGCAGTACTTC. Protein sequence: CASSYRAVPTYEQYF.

This chain links TRBV5-4 with TRBJ2-1; 8 bases match TRBD1. The trim removed 3 bases at V and 3 bases at J, leaving 8 bases unmatched. Germline V lookup: CDR1 SGHNT, CDR2 YYREEE (reference sequence). The CDR3 runs to 16 residues. For the CDR3, the DNA is TGTGCCAGCAGCTCCCTGACAGGGGCCAACTACAATGAGCAGTTCTTC. Translation gives CASSSLTGANYNEQFF.

This clonotype came up a few times. The CDR3 here is CASSPGQALPRYGYTF. The CDR3, as DNA: TGCGCCAGCAGCCCCGGACAGGCGCTTCCCCGCTATGGCTACACCTTC. V is TRBV5-1 and J is TRBJ1-2, with 7 nucleotides matching TRBD1. The V and J ends lost 4 bases and 4 bases, in that order; junction bases with no gene match: 13. Germline V CDR1 and CDR2: SGHRS, YFSETQ. The CDR3 spans 16 residues.

The V call is TRBV12-3 or TRBV12-4, the J call TRBJ1-3, with D perhaps matching TRBD1 (5 bases). The CDR3 is made up of 16 amino acids. V lost 5 bases, J lost 0 bases, and 14 bases lay in between. The CDR3 coding sequence is TGTGCCAGCAGTGCGTCGTCGGGGGGCTCTGGAAACACCATATATTTT. It translates to CASSASSGGSGNTIYF.

In this sample, this clonotype turned up many times. DNA of the CDR3: TGTGCCAGCAGTTTCTTGGAGGGTCAGTTCTTC. This translates into CASSFLEGQFF. The chain couples TRBV12-3 or TRBV12-4 to TRBJ2-1, with a possible D match to TRBD2 (6 bases). This CDR3 spans 11 amino acids. V was shortened by 3 bases and J by 13 bases, with 10 bases between the two germline ends.

Many counts were recorded for this clonotype. The V gene is TRBV18, the J gene TRBJ1-2; D perhaps matches TRBD1 (5 bases). Germline V gene lookup returns CDR1 KGHSH and CDR2 LQKENI. The CDR3 totals 13 residues. Trimming shortened V by 1 base and J by 4 bases, and 7 bases separated the two germline ends. Here the CDR3 DNA reads TGTGCCAGCTCACCACAGGACACCTATGGCTACACCTTC. It translates to CASSPQDTYGYTF.

In this sample, this clonotype turned up a few times. This chain joins TRBV7-9 and TRBJ2-7; D unresolved. The CDR3 runs 10 residues. The germline V gene encodes CDR1 SEHNR and CDR2 FQNEAQ (reference sequence). Trimming left V 8 bases short and J 4 bases short, with 6 bases between. The CDR3, as DNA: TGTGCCAGCGCGGATTACGAGCAGTACTTC. It codes for CASADYEQYF.

This clonotype was observed a handful of times. The chain uses TRBV6-2 or TRBV6-3 and TRBJ1-4; D is uncertain. The CDR3 sequence is 16 residues long. Germline-derived CDR1 and CDR2 are MNHEY and SVGEGT. V gave up 4 bases and J gave up 5 bases, with 17 bases separating them. The CDR3 bases are TGTGCCAGCAGTTTATTCCCCCCTGACGGAAATGAAAAACTGTTTTTT. This codes for CASSLFPPDGNEKLFF.